This T cell receptor beta chain is from a study of OX40 agonist ivuxolimab in advanced cancers. TCRdb's table, derived via immunoSEQ multiplex PCR, lists solely in-frame clones and lacks some. The table shows about 64,000 clones, with approximately 80% occurring only once. V was clipped by 5 bases and J by 0 bases, with 8 bases between them. CDR1 is SQVTM and CDR2 is ANQGSEA in the germline V gene. The CDR3 sequence is 13 residues long. Blood got drawn at baseline, again on cycle 4 day 1, and then on cycle 7 day 1. Sequencing used CD4+ or CD8+ T cells sorted from blood, obtained in a trial of the OX40 agonist ivuxolimab. The origin of this receptor is an adult with an advanced solid tumor such as melanoma, head and neck, liver or kidney cancer. The rearrangement joins TRBV29-1 to TRBJ1-3; D not certain. The CDR3 sequence: CSVYHNSGNTIYF. CDR3 coding DNA: TGCAGCGTTTATCATAACTCTGGAAACACCATATATTTT.